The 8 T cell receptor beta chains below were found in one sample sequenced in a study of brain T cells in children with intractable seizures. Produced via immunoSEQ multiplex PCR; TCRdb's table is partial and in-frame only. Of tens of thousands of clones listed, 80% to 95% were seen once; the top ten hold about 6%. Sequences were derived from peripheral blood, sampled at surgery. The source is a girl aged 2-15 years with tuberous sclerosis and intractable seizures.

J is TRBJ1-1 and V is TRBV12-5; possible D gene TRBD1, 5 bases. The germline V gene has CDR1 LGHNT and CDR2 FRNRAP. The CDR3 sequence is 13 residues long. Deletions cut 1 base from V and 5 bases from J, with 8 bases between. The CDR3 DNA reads TGTGCTAGTGGTTTGGGTGGGGGGACTGAAGCTTTCTTT. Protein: CASGLGGGTEAFF.

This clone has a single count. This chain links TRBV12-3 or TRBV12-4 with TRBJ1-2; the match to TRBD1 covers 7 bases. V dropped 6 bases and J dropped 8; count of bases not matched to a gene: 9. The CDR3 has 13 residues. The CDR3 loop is CASSLPGTVGYTF. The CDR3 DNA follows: TGTGCCAGCAGCTTACCCGGGACAGTAGGCTACACCTTC.

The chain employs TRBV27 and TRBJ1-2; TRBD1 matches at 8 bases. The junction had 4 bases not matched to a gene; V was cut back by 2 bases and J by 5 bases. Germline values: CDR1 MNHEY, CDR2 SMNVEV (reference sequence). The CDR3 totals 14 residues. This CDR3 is CASSLAGGGYGYTF. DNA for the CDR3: TGTGCCAGCAGTTTAGCAGGGGGCGGATATGGCTACACCTTC.

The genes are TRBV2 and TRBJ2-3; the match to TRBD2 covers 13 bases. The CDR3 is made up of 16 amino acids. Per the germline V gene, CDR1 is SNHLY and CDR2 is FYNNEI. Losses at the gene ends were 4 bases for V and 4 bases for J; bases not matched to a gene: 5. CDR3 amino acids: CASSGLTSGGADTQYF. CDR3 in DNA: TGTGCCAGCAGTGGGCTTACTAGCGGGGGGGCAGATACGCAGTATTTT.

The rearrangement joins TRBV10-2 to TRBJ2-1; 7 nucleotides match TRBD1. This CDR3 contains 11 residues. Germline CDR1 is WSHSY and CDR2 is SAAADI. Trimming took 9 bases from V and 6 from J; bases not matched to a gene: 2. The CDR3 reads CARQGPNEQFF. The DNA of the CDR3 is TGCGCCAGACAGGGGCCCAATGAGCAGTTCTTC.

The CDR3 region is CASSLAGGNNEQFF. The DNA of the CDR3 is TGCGCCAGCAGCTTGGCGGGGGGGAACAATGAGCAGTTCTTC. The gene calls are TRBV5-1 and TRBJ2-1, with TRBD2 matching over 8 bases. CDR1 is SGHRS, CDR2 YFSETQ, per germline. CDR3 length equals 14 residues. V lost 0 bases, J lost 5 bases, and 1 base stayed unmatched.

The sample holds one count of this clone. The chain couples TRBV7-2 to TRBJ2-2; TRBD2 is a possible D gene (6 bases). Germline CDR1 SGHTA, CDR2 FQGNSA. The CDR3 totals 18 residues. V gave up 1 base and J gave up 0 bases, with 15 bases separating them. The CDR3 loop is CASSLGGANIANTGELFF. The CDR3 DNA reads TGTGCCAGCAGCTTAGGCGGGGCCAATATCGCGAACACCGGGGAGCTGTTTTTT.

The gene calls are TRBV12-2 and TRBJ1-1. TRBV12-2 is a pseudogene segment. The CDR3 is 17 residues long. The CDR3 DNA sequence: TGTGCAAGTCGCTTAGGCGAAGGCCCCCCGGGGAACACTGAAGCTTTCTTT. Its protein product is CASRLGEGPPGNTEAFF.